This T cell receptor beta chain was sequenced during a study of cytomegalovirus exposure and HLA in healthy donors. Study-wide points: In the 90 to 150 validation repertoires, 85% to 95% of cluster scores exceeded 0, per a later analysis.

The table lists this clone with a count of one. What it binds is unknown. This table comes from immunoSEQ multiplex PCR, and its TCRdb copy is limited to in-frame clones, with some not included. This table holds approximately 97,000 clones, approximately 94% found once. Material: PBMCs. This receptor was taken from a woman younger than 30 in good health and CMV-seronegative.

DNA for the CDR3: TGTGCCTGGAGTGTCTACGGGACAGAGCAGTTCTTC. Its translation: CAWSVYGTEQFF. V usage is TRBV30 and J usage is TRBJ2-1; possibly TRBD1 for D (6 bases). The germline V gene has CDR1 GTSNPN and CDR2 SVGIG (reference sequence). The CDR3 has 12 residues. V lost 0 bases to trimming and J lost 10 bases, with 10 bases between them.